What follows are 25 T cell receptor beta chains derived from one specimen sequenced in a study of blood T cells in healthy people across ages (dated by TCRdb to between 2015 and 2017). Library preparation employed 5' RACE. A second PCR of roughly 6 to 11 cycles was run with a J-beta primer mix and a sample-barcoded 5' primer. Clones were called with MiXCR by TCRdb after fastp trimmed the public reads at Q25, and only in-frame beta chains were retained. Merged by CDR3 protein, the rows form single entries marked with the most common genes and DNA. Across this sample there are around 1,800,000 distinct CDR3 sequences, with 39% seen only once. The leading ten clones occupy 20% to 25% of the sample. Sequences were obtained from blood. The receptor source for this set is a human donor in good health.

The genes are TRBV30 and TRBJ2-3; 7 bases are shared with TRBD2. Germline V gives CDR1 GTSNPN, CDR2 SVGIG (reference sequence). With 8 bases clipped from V and 5 bases from J, the junction kept 10 bases outside the gene matches. The CDR3 is 13 amino acids. The DNA for the CDR3 is TGTGCCAGATCTAGCGGATCGGAAGATACGCAGTATTTT. It specifies CARSSGSEDTQYF.

The J gene is TRBJ2-7, the V gene TRBV6-2 or TRBV6-3, with TRBD2 matching over 7 bases. J was trimmed by 0 bases and V by 7 bases; bases with no gene match: 12. Germline V gene sequence: CDR1 MNHEY, CDR2 SVGEGT. The CDR3 runs to 16 residues. The CDR3 sequence: CASTSRQVAGSYEQYF. DNA of the CDR3: TGTGCCAGCACGAGCCGCCAAGTAGCGGGCTCCTACGAGCAGTACTTC.

Concerning this clonotype itself: At one of its ends the junction is not consistent with the germline gene, which may arise from a read error. The CDR3 loop is CTSSQSGRPLHF. The CDR3 DNA follows: TGTACCAGCAGCCAATCGGGAAGACCCCTCCACTTT. The chain couples TRBV3-1 to TRBJ1-6; no firm D call. The V gene's germline CDR1 is LGHDT and CDR2 YNNKEL (reference sequence). This CDR3 is built from 12 residues.

A few counts support this clonotype. The CDR3 DNA follows: TGCGCCAGCAGCTTGGCCAGGTTGGGGTTGGCAGGGGGTGGAGATGAGCAGTTCTTC. Encoded protein: CASSLARLGLAGGGDEQFF. The V and J genes are TRBV5-1 and TRBJ2-1; 7 nucleotides line up with TRBD1. The CDR3 totals 19 residues. Losses at the gene ends were 0 bases for V and 8 bases for J; bases not matched to a gene: 20. Germline CDR1 is SGHRS and CDR2 is YFSETQ.

The chain couples TRBV18 to TRBJ1-1; a possible D gene is TRBD1 (6 bases). This CDR3 contains 18 residues. Trimming took 3 bases from V and 1 from J, leaving 21 bases between them. Germline V lookup: CDR1 KGHSH, CDR2 LQKENI. Written as DNA, the CDR3 is TGTGCCAGCTCACCCTACTCCGGGACAAGGGCCACGAACACTGAAGCTTTCTTT. Residues: CASSPYSGTRATNTEAFF.

This chain connects TRBV28 to TRBJ2-5, with 9 bases that match TRBD1. The CDR3 runs to 15 residues. V lost 5 bases and J lost 11; bases outside the gene matches: 15. Germline lookup yields CDR1 MDHEN and CDR2 SYDVKM. CDR3 amino acids: CASSRQGVGYNEQYF. DNA of the CDR3: TGTGCCAGCAGTCGACAGGGGGTCGGGTACAATGAGCAGTACTTC.

This clonotype was picked up a small number of times. The chain couples TRBV2 to TRBJ2-3; 8 bases match TRBD2. The CDR3 is 16 amino acids. The germline V gene has CDR1 SNHLY and CDR2 FYNNEI. The J segment lost 2 bases and the V segment lost 3 bases, leaving 7 bases of the junction unmatched. The CDR3 DNA sequence: TGTGCCAGCAGTGACCAAGCGGGGGCTATCACAGATACGCAGTATTTT. It is translated as CASSDQAGAITDTQYF.

V usage is TRBV7-3 and J usage is TRBJ2-5, with 7 nucleotides matching TRBD1. The DNA end lines up better with TRBJ2-7; the J call may be wrong. CDR1 SGHTA and CDR2 FQGTGA come from the germline V gene. The CDR3 covers 15 residues. The CDR3 sequence: CASSPWAGDSYEQYF. The DNA of the CDR3 is TGTGCCAGCAGCCCCTGGGCCGGGGACAGCTACGAGCAGTACTTC.

A remark on this clonotype: One end of the junction is discordant with germline, which a read error may explain. The chain is built from TRBV5-1 and TRBJ2-7; 8 bases map to TRBD1. This CDR3 spans 14 amino acids. Germline CDR1 and CDR2: SGHRS and YFSETQ. The CDR3 DNA reads as TGCGCCAACAGCTTGCTGACAGGGGACTACGAGCAGTACTTC. Protein sequence: CANSLLTGDYEQYF.

The genes are TRBV20-1 and TRBJ1-2, with D possibly being TRBD1 (6 bases). The germline V and J ends were trimmed by 1 base and 5 bases, with 17 bases remaining between them. Germline V CDR1 and CDR2: DFQATT, SNEGSKA (reference sequence). The CDR3 extends over 15 amino acids. CDR3 protein: CSARGGEGRGYGYTF. The CDR3 DNA follows: TGCAGTGCTAGAGGAGGGGAGGGCAGGGGATATGGCTACACCTTC.

V usage is TRBV6-5 and J usage is TRBJ2-2; 8 bases fit TRBD1. Trimming took 0 bases from V and 6 from J; bases not matched to a gene: 12. There are 18 residues in the CDR3. Germline CDR1 and CDR2: MNHEY and SVGAGI. The CDR3 DNA reads TGTGCCAGCAGTTACTCCCAACCGACAGGGGAGTTCGCCGGGGAGCTGTTTTTT. Translation gives CASSYSQPTGEFAGELFF.

The rearrangement joins TRBV7-2 to TRBJ2-3, with no clear D. The CDR3 length is 15 residues. The germline V and J ends were trimmed by 5 bases and 0 bases, with 12 bases remaining between them. CDR1 is SGHTA, CDR2 FQGNSA, per germline. The CDR3 DNA is TGTGCCAGCAGCCCTCAGTCTTCTAGCACAGATACGCAGTATTTT. Amino acids: CASSPQSSSTDTQYF.

This clonotype was seen many times. The chain has TRBV7-2 and TRBJ1-2; maybe TRBD1 (5 bases). The CDR3 consists of 15 residues. Germline V gene sequence: CDR1 SGHTA, CDR2 FQGNSA. The V end was cut by 4 bases, the J end by 3 bases, with 15 bases between. The CDR3 reads CASSYRQTKYYGYTF. The DNA for the CDR3 is TGTGCCAGCAGCTACAGACAGACTAAATACTATGGCTACACCTTC.

The chain combines TRBV13 with TRBJ2-6; D may be TRBD2 (6 bases). V was cut by 5 bases and J by 5 bases, with 22 bases left in between. Germline V gene sequence: CDR1 PRHDT, CDR2 FYEKMQ (reference sequence). The CDR3 consists of 18 residues. The CDR3 coding sequence is TGTGCCAGCAGCACTTGGGACTCGGAGGGGTACAGGGCCAACGTCCTGACTTTC. This gives the protein CASSTWDSEGYRANVLTF.

The chain employs TRBV5-8 and TRBJ2-7; a possible D gene is TRBD2 (5 bases). The V end lost 2 bases, the J end lost 2 bases, and 14 bases lay between the germline ends. The CDR3 totals 15 residues. Germline CDR1 SGHTS, CDR2 YDEGEE. DNA for the CDR3: TGTGCCAGCAGCTTACTAGATGGAGCTACCTACGAGCAGTACTTC. Amino acid sequence: CASSLLDGATYEQYF.

This chain uses TRBV12-3 or TRBV12-4 with TRBJ2-1, with D perhaps TRBD1 (6 bases). This CDR3 has 15 amino acids. V lost 1 base and J lost 5, with 12 bases in between. The CDR3 sequence is CASSLGRTADNEQFF. The CDR3, as DNA: TGTGCCAGCAGTTTAGGACGGACAGCGGACAATGAGCAGTTCTTC.

This clonotype was counted at least ten times. The V and J genes are TRBV7-9 and TRBJ2-7; 13 nucleotides align to TRBD2. This CDR3 is 15 amino acids long. CDR1 is SEHNR and CDR2 is FQNEAQ in the germline V gene (reference sequence). After removal of 5 bases from V and 3 bases from J, the junction contained 4 bases not matched to a gene. CDR3 in amino acids: CASSTGTSGVYEQYF. CDR3 coding DNA: TGTGCCAGCAGCACCGGGACTAGCGGGGTCTACGAGCAGTACTTC.

This clonotype was counted only a few times. The chain links TRBV7-2 to TRBJ2-7; D remains ambiguous. Germline-derived CDR1 and CDR2 are SGHTA and FQGNSA. V was trimmed by 1 base and J by 2 bases, leaving 9 bases between them. This CDR3 contains 14 residues. The CDR3 protein is CASSLDPLTYEQYF. CDR3 DNA: TGTGCCAGCAGCTTAGATCCTTTGACCTACGAGCAGTACTTC. The full variable domain, in which reference TRBV7-2 and TRBJ2-7 provide the parts outside the CDR3, is GAGVSQSPSNKVTEKGKDVELRCDPISGHTALYWYRQSLGQGLEFLIYFQGNSAPDKSGLPSDRFSAERTGGSVSTLTIQRTQQEDSAVYLCASSLDPLTYEQYFGPGTRLTVT.

J is TRBJ1-2 and V is TRBV5-1, with a possible D match to TRBD1 (5 bases). CDR1 is SGHRS and CDR2 is YFSETQ in the germline V gene. The CDR3 has 14 residues. Trimming stripped 1 base from V and 2 bases from J, with 9 bases between. In nucleotides, the CDR3 is TGCGCCAGCAGCTTGACAGGCGAGAACTATGGCTACACCTTC. Its translation is CASSLTGENYGYTF.

The sample holds a few counts of this clonotype. The chain carries TRBV29-1 and TRBJ1-2; 9 nucleotides match TRBD1. The germline gives CDR1 SQVTM, CDR2 ANQGSEA. This CDR3 comprises 13 residues. The V gene end was trimmed by 3 bases and the J gene end by 5 bases; junction bases not matched to a gene: 4. The DNA for the CDR3 is TGCAGCGTTGAGGACAGGGGTTGGTATGGCTACACCTTC. The encoded protein is CSVEDRGWYGYTF. The entire variable domain, with the rest obtained from reference TRBV29-1 and TRBJ1-2, is as follows: SAVISQKPSRDICQRGTSLTIQCQVDSQVTMMFWYRQQPGQSLTLIATANQGSEATYESGFVIDKFPISRPNLTFSTLTVSNMSPEDSSIYLCSVEDRGWYGYTFGSGTRLTVV.

This chain uses TRBV10-3 with TRBJ1-1; D perhaps matches TRBD1 (5 bases). With 1 base removed from V and 4 bases from J, the gap between germline ends came to 10 bases. The CDR3 totals 14 residues. Looked up from germline, CDR1 is ENHRY and CDR2 is SYGVKD. This chain's CDR3 is CAISELDIGTEAFF. The CDR3 DNA reads TGTGCCATCAGTGAGTTGGACATAGGCACTGAAGCTTTCTTT.

The genes are TRBV18 and TRBJ2-5, with 12 nucleotides matching TRBD2. The CDR3 totals 16 residues. Germline V CDR1 and CDR2: KGHSH, LQKENI. V was pared by 0 bases and J by 2 bases, with 1 base of the junction left unmatched. The CDR3 here is CASSPPGLAGQETQYF. The DNA for the CDR3 is TGTGCCAGCTCACCACCGGGACTAGCGGGTCAAGAGACCCAGTACTTC.

This clonotype was detected only a few times. The chain is built from TRBV6-5 and TRBJ2-5; D tentatively fits TRBD1 or TRBD2 (5 bases each). V lost 6 bases to trimming and J lost 11 bases, with 19 bases between them. Germline V lookup: CDR1 MNHEY, CDR2 SVGAGI. The CDR3 contains 13 residues. The CDR3 loop reads CASRDSGTQEQYF. Here the CDR3 DNA reads TGTGCCAGCAGAGACTCCGGGACGCAGGAGCAGTACTTC.

The chain has TRBV6-2 or TRBV6-3 and TRBJ2-5, with 9 bases aligning to TRBD1. The tail of the sequence fits TRBJ2-7 better, so the J call may be wrong. CDR3 length: 13 amino acids. Per germline, CDR1 MNHEY and CDR2 SVGEGT. The CDR3 DNA sequence: TGTGCCAGCGAAAGGGACAGGGTCCACGAGCAGTACTTC. This translates into CASERDRVHEQYF.

This clonotype was found a few times. This chain links TRBV20-1 with TRBJ2-1; no reliable D call. V was pared by 6 bases and J by 8 bases, with 20 bases between. The CDR3 consists of 14 residues. From germline, CDR1 is DFQATT and CDR2 SNEGSKA (reference sequence). The CDR3 DNA is TGCAGTGCCCGGGCACTATTCAAGGGCTATGAGCAGTTCTTC. This translates into CSARALFKGYEQFF.